The rows below give T cell receptor beta chains drawn from one sample of a study of OX40 agonist ivuxolimab in advanced cancers. The data were produced by immunoSEQ multiplex PCR, yet TCRdb's version contains in-frame clones alone and is incomplete. The sample contains fewer than 30,000 clones, just over 90% of which appear only once. The sample was CD4+ or CD8+ T cells sorted from blood, taken in a trial of the OX40 agonist ivuxolimab. All receptors derive from an adult with an advanced solid tumor such as melanoma, head and neck, liver or kidney cancer. CDR3s include the opening cysteine and the closing phenylalanine or tryptophan.

v_gene	len	j_gene	CDR3aa
TRBV30	12	TRBJ2-3	CAWSAGGDTQYF
TRBV4-3	15	TRBJ2-1	CASSQSLDSYNEQFF
TRBV27	14	TRBJ2-2	CASSHGTNTGELFF
TRBV19	16	TRBJ1-2	CASKIMSWDANYGYTF
TRBV13	12	TRBJ1-1	CASSLNGPEAFF
TRBV6-5	13	TRBJ2-2	CASSYSNTGELFF
TRBV6-1	14	TRBJ2-7	CASSEGKGHYEQYF
TRBV21-1	15	TRBJ2-2	CASSKKAGDSGELFF
TRBV15	13	TRBJ2-1	CATTGTENNEQFF
TRBV9	15	TRBJ2-3	CASSADGTSTDTQYF
TRBV14	16	TRBJ1-2	CASSQGQGARSYGYTF
TRBV7-6	17	TRBJ2-1	CASSLNWGQGANNEQFF
TRBV13	14	TRBJ2-7	CASSLHRGSYEQYF
TRBV10-1	14	TRBJ2-7	CASSDLAGVYEQYF
TRBV5-6	13	TRBJ2-7	CASSADSPYEQYF
TRBV10-3	13	TRBJ1-1	CATRDREVDEAFF
TRBV5-1	18	TRBJ1-2	CASSPTPVGGGYIYGYTF
TRBV4-3	15	TRBJ1-1	CASSQDLGGATEAFF
TRBV7-9	16	TRBJ2-2	CASSLQRGGLTGELFF
TRBV9	16	TRBJ1-3	CASSVEGGARGNTIYF
TRBV12-5	15	TRBJ1-1	CASGLVQGRGPEAFF
TRBV5-1	14	TRBJ2-3	CASSPPAGPDTQYF
TRBV11-3	19	TRBJ2-7	CASSLYGFLGRTLHYEQYF
TRBV5-1	16	TRBJ1-1	CASSPVNVGGYTEAFF
TRBV5-4	14	TRBJ2-5	CASSLARGRETQYF
TRBV27	15	TRBJ2-1	CASSPGTGAYNEQFF
TRBV27	13	TRBJ2-7	CASSLSPVYEQYF
TRBV4-3	14	TRBJ2-7	CASSQEMGETEQYF
TRBV5-5	14	TRBJ1-1	CASSLRAGYTEAFF
TRBV9	16	TRBJ2-7	CASSVDGAGFPSEQYF